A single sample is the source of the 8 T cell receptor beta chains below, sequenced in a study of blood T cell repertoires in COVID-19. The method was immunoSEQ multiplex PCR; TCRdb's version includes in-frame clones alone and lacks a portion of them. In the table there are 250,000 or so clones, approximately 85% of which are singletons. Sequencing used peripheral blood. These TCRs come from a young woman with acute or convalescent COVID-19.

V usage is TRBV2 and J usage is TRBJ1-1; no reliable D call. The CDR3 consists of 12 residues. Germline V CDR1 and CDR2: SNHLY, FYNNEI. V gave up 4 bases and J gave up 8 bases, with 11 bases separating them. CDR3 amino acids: CASSAQTPEAFF. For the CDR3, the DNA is TGTGCCAGCAGTGCACAGACCCCCGAAGCTTTCTTT.

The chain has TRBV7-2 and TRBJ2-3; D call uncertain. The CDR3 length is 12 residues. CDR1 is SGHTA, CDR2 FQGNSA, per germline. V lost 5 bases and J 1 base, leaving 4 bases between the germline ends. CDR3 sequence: CASSRGTDTQYF. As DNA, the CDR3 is TGTGCCAGCAGCCGGGGCACAGATACGCAGTATTTT.

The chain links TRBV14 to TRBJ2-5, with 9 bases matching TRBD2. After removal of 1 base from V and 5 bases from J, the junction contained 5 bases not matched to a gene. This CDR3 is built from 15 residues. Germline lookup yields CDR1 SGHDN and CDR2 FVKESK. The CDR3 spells CASSQGWSGRETQYF. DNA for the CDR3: TGTGCCAGCAGCCAAGGTTGGAGCGGGAGGGAGACCCAGTACTTC.

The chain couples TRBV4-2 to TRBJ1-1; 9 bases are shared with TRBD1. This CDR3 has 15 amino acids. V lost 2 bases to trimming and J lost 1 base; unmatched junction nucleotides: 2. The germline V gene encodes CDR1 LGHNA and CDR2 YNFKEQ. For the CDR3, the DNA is TGTGCCAGCAGCCAATTGGGACAGGGGAACACTGAAGCTTTCTTT. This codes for CASSQLGQGNTEAFF.

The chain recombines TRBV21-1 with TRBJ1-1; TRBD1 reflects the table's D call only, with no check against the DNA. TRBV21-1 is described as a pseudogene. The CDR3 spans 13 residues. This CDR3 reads CASPQGMSPEAFF. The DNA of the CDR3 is TGTGCCAGTCCACAGGGTATGAGTCCTGAAGCTTTCTTT.

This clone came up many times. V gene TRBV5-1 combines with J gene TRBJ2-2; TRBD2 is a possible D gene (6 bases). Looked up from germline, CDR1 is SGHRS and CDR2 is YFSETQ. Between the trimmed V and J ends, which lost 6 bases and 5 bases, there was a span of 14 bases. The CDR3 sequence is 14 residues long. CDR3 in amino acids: CASTEGTRTGELFF. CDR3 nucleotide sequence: TGCGCCAGCACGGAGGGGACGCGAACCGGGGAGCTGTTTTTT.

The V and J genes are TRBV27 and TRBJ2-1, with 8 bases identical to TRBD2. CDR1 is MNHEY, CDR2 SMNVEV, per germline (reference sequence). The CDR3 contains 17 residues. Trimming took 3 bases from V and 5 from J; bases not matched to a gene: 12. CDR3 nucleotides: TGTGCCAGCAGTTTGCTTCTTCCGGGAGGGCCAGACAATGAGCAGTTCTTC. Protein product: CASSLLLPGGPDNEQFF.

The CDR3 region has the DNA TGTGCCACCAGCAGACCCGGGACAGCCTACGAGCAGTACTTC. Translating gives CATSRPGTAYEQYF. The chain joins TRBV15 to TRBJ2-7, with 7 bases matching TRBD1. The germline V gene encodes CDR1 LNHNV and CDR2 YYDKDF (reference sequence). This CDR3 has 14 amino acids. Trimming removed 2 bases from V and 2 bases from J; junction bases left unmatched: 3. Together with reference TRBV15 and TRBJ2-7, the CDR3 gives the full variable domain: DAMVIQNPRYQVTQFGKPVTLSCSQTLNHNVMYWYQQKSSQAPKLLFHYYDKDFNNEADTPDNFQSRRPNTSFCFLDIRSPGLGDTAMYLCATSRPGTAYEQYFGPGTRLTVT.